Below are 30 T cell receptor beta chains sequenced from a single sample in a study of cytotoxic CD8 clonotypes in ibrutinib-treated CLL. Sequencing was performed with immunoSEQ multiplex PCR; in TCRdb, only in-frame clones are kept and a portion is missing. The repertoire holds 95,000 to 100,000 clones, with approximately 80% as singletons. This specimen consisted of PBMCs, obtained after 12 months of ibrutinib treatment. All receptors derive from a human donor with chronic lymphocytic leukemia.

This chain uses TRBV5-1 with TRBJ2-7; D possibly matches TRBD1 or TRBD2 (5 bases each). CDR1 is SGHRS, CDR2 YFSETQ, per germline. This CDR3 region has 15 residues. Trimming stripped 0 bases from V and 5 bases from J, with 15 bases between. CDR3 amino acids: CASSLGAGRSNEQYF. CDR3 coding DNA: TGCGCCAGCAGCTTGGGGGCAGGGAGATCCAACGAGCAGTACTTC.

CDR3 loop: CASSRDRGRYNEQFF. CDR3 DNA: TGTGCCAGCAGCCGGGACAGGGGAAGGTACAATGAGCAGTTCTTC. V gene TRBV7-9 combines with J gene TRBJ2-1, with 10 bases lining up with TRBD1. J gave up 4 bases and V 5 bases, and 5 bases lay outside the gene matches. CDR3 size: 15 residues. CDR1 SEHNR and CDR2 FQNEAQ come from the germline V gene (reference sequence).

This rearrangement joins TRBV6-6 to TRBJ2-5, with D possibly TRBD2 on 5 matching bases. The CDR3 is 13 residues long. CDR1 is MNHNY and CDR2 is SVGAGI in the germline V gene (reference sequence). V dropped 9 bases and J dropped 5 bases, with 16 bases sitting between them. Here the CDR3 reads CASEGVFAETQYF. DNA for the CDR3: TGTGCCAGTGAGGGCGTATTCGCGGAGACCCAGTACTTC.

The chain combines TRBV9 with TRBJ1-1; no clear D. The CDR3 totals 14 residues. Germline V gene sequence: CDR1 SGDLS, CDR2 YYNGEE. Trimming removed 0 bases at V and 1 base at J, with 7 bases between. CDR3 amino acids: CASSVGQKNTEAFF. CDR3 sequence (DNA): TGTGCCAGCAGCGTAGGGCAGAAGAACACTGAAGCTTTCTTT.

This clone was observed a handful of times. DNA of the CDR3: TGTGCCAGCTCACCACCGGACAGGCAGAACACTGAAGCTTTCTTT. It is translated as CASSPPDRQNTEAFF. V usage is TRBV18 and J usage is TRBJ1-1; TRBD1 aligns across 7 bases. Germline V gives CDR1 KGHSH, CDR2 LQKENI. The CDR3 totals 15 residues. The trim removed 0 bases at V and 1 base at J, leaving 2 bases unmatched.

The chain employs TRBV6-6 and TRBJ2-7; possible D gene TRBD2, 5 bases. This CDR3 has 14 residues. Trimming cost V 7 bases and J 0 bases, with 13 bases left between them. Germline V gene data show CDR1 as MNHNY and CDR2 as SVGAGI (reference sequence). The CDR3 region has the DNA TGTGCCAGCACGGCTAGCCGCCTCTCCTACGAGCAGTACTTC. This sequence encodes CASTASRLSYEQYF.

The rearrangement uses TRBV19 and TRBJ1-1; D ambiguous. V was pared by 0 bases and J by 2 bases, with 7 bases between. CDR1 is LNHDA and CDR2 is SQIVND in the germline V gene (reference sequence). The CDR3 loop spans 14 amino acids. The CDR3 DNA follows: TGTGCCAGTAGTATAGATCGGGCCAACACTGAAGCTTTCTTT. Residues: CASSIDRANTEAFF.

This rearrangement joins TRBV5-1 to TRBJ2-7; D unclear. The ends were cut back, 4 bases at V and 4 bases at J, with 15 bases in the middle. In germline, CDR1 is SGHRS, CDR2 YFSETQ. The CDR3 covers 14 residues. The CDR3 loop reads CASSPSADTYEQYF. CDR3 coding DNA: TGCGCCAGCAGCCCATCCGCAGACACTTACGAGCAGTACTTC.

The CDR3 region is CASSLIGTSHSYEQYF. The CDR3 DNA reads TGCGCCAGCAGCTTGATCGGGACGTCTCACTCCTACGAGCAGTACTTC. The rearrangement joins TRBV4-1 to TRBJ2-7, with D perhaps assigned TRBD1 or TRBD2 (5 bases each). The CDR3 spans 16 residues. The V gene's germline CDR1 is MGHRA and CDR2 YSYEKL. V was trimmed by 5 bases and J by 0 bases, leaving 17 bases between them.

V and J are TRBV9 and TRBJ2-5, with D unclear. The CDR3 is 16 amino acids. CDR1 is SGDLS and CDR2 is YYNGEE in the germline V gene. Trimming left V 0 bases short and J 2 bases short, with 14 bases between. The CDR3 reads CASSVGGSSLQETQYF. CDR3 nucleotide sequence: TGTGCCAGCAGCGTAGGGGGTTCGTCCCTTCAAGAGACCCAGTACTTC. Variable domain in full (rest from reference TRBV9 and TRBJ2-5): DSGVTQTPKHLITATGQRVTLRCSPRSGDLSVYWYQQSLDQGLQFLIQYYNGEERAKGNILERFSAQQFPDLHSELNLSSLELGDSALYFCASSVGGSSLQETQYFGPGTRLLVL.

The gene calls are TRBV7-3 and TRBJ2-3, with TRBD2 as a possible D gene (6 bases). Germline V gene lookup returns CDR1 SGHTA and CDR2 FQGTGA. The CDR3 length is 16 residues. Trimming took off 0 bases at V and 4 bases at J, with 14 bases between the two ends. CDR3 bases: TGTGCCAGCAGCTTAACTGGAAGGGAGGACGCAGATACGCAGTATTTT. Its translation: CASSLTGREDADTQYF.

This rearrangement joins TRBV5-1 to TRBJ2-1; 9 nucleotides agree with TRBD2. Unmatched junction bases numbered 3, after V lost 0 bases and J lost 5 bases. The CDR3 covers 15 residues. Germline CDR1 SGHRS, CDR2 YFSETQ. The CDR3 spells CASSLVAGGNNEQFF. For the CDR3, the DNA is TGCGCCAGCAGCTTGGTGGCGGGGGGGAACAATGAGCAGTTCTTC.

The rearrangement joins TRBV9 to TRBJ2-5; 10 bases match TRBD1. This CDR3 region has 14 residues. The germline V gene has CDR1 SGDLS and CDR2 YYNGEE. V lost 4 bases, J lost 5 bases, and 5 bases stayed unmatched. For the CDR3, the DNA is TGTGCCAGCAGCCAAGACAGGGGGCCGGAGACCCAGTACTTC. Amino acids: CASSQDRGPETQYF.

About this clone itself: Within the sample, other DNA sequences also encode this same CDR3. This chain links TRBV6-5 with TRBJ2-2; unclear D gene. Germline-derived CDR1 and CDR2 are MNHEY and SVGAGI. The CDR3 runs to 13 residues. V dropped 7 bases and J dropped 8 bases, with 14 bases sitting between them. The CDR3 region is CASTRSIGGELFF. CDR3 bases: TGTGCCAGCACAAGATCGATTGGAGGGGAGCTGTTTTTT.

In its sample, this clone was seen a few times. The chain is built from TRBV18 and TRBJ2-1, with 8 bases identical to TRBD1. CDR1 is KGHSH, CDR2 LQKENI, per germline. With 5 bases clipped from V and 7 bases from J, the junction kept 10 bases outside the gene matches. This CDR3 contains 15 residues. CDR3 in DNA: TGTGCCAGCTCATTGGACAGGGTGTTTAGGAATGAGCAGTTCTTC. As protein: CASSLDRVFRNEQFF.

This chain joins TRBV7-3 and TRBJ2-5; 14 bases map to TRBD2. Germline values: CDR1 SGHTA, CDR2 FQGTGA. The CDR3 sequence is 15 residues long. V dropped 5 bases and J dropped 6; count of bases not matched to a gene: 5. The CDR3: CASSPTSGGAKTQYF. In DNA, the CDR3 is TGTGCCAGCAGCCCGACTAGCGGGGGGGCGAAGACCCAGTACTTC.

This clone appeared a few times. The genes are TRBV28 and TRBJ2-7, with 7 bases identical to TRBD1. Unmatched junction bases numbered 5, after V lost 2 bases and J lost 1 base. The CDR3 contains 15 residues. In germline, CDR1 is MDHEN, CDR2 SYDVKM. CDR3: CASSLTGQASYEQYF. Written as DNA, the CDR3 is TGTGCCAGCAGTTTAACAGGACAGGCATCCTACGAGCAGTACTTC.

A few counts support this clone. This chain links TRBV6-1 with TRBJ1-1, with D uncertain. This CDR3 comprises 14 residues. Germline lookup yields CDR1 MNHNS and CDR2 SASEGT. V was pared by 1 base and J by 7 bases, with 13 bases between. CDR3 protein: CASSEDPRSGEAFF. The CDR3 DNA follows: TGTGCCAGCAGTGAAGACCCGCGTAGTGGTGAAGCTTTCTTT.

The chain carries TRBV6-1 and TRBJ2-3; 7 bases map to TRBD2. From germline, CDR1 is MNHNS and CDR2 SASEGT. Trimming took 3 bases from V and 4 from J; bases not matched to a gene: 4. The CDR3 is made up of 14 amino acids. CDR3 protein: CASSETSNSDTQYF. CDR3 DNA sequence: TGTGCCAGCAGTGAGACTAGCAACTCAGATACGCAGTATTTT.

The chain joins TRBV4-3 to TRBJ2-3; TRBD1 matches 8 bases. CDR3 length: 14 residues. V trimming: 4 bases; J trimming: 1 base; junction bases outside the gene matches: 1. CDR1 and CDR2 from the germline V gene are LGHNA and YSLEER. The CDR3 sequence: CASSPGGGTDTQYF. The CDR3 DNA follows: TGCGCCAGCAGCCCAGGGGGCGGCACAGATACGCAGTATTTT.

The chain recombines TRBV29-1 with TRBJ2-1, with a tentative D call TRBD2 (5 bases). Trimming took 4 bases from V and 4 from J, leaving 11 bases between them. CDR1 SQVTM and CDR2 ANQGSEA come from the germline V gene. This CDR3 region has 13 residues. The CDR3 region is CSVAPSYYNEQFF. As DNA, the CDR3 is TGCAGCGTTGCACCTAGCTATTACAATGAGCAGTTCTTC.

The chain is built from TRBV5-8 and TRBJ1-3; D is possibly TRBD1 (6 bases). The CDR3 length is 15 residues. Trimming stripped 5 bases from V and 6 bases from J, with 18 bases between. Germline CDR1 and CDR2: SGHTS and YDEGEE. DNA for the CDR3: TGTGCCAGCAGACACAAACAGGGTTGGGCAAACACCATATATTTT. Protein: CASRHKQGWANTIYF. The variable domain in full, completed from reference TRBV5-8 and TRBJ1-3, reads EAGVTQSPTHLIKTRGQQATLRCSPISGHTSVYWYQQALGLGLQFLLWYDEGEERNRGNFPPRFSGRQFPNYSSELNVNALELEDSALYLCASRHKQGWANTIYFGEGSWLTVV.

This clone was seen just once. The genes are TRBV5-1 and TRBJ1-6; 8 nucleotides line up with TRBD1. J gave up 10 bases and V 4 bases, and 10 bases lay outside the gene matches. CDR3 size: 15 residues. Looked up from germline, CDR1 is SGHRS and CDR2 is YFSETQ. CDR3 in amino acids: CASSRSSGTGSPLHF. The CDR3 bases are TGCGCCAGCAGCCGGTCCTCCGGGACAGGATCACCCCTCCACTTT.

CDR3 DNA: TGTGCCTGGAGTCCACGTGGACTTCAGCGATCCCTCCACTTT. It translates to CAWSPRGLQRSLHF. The gene calls are TRBV30 and TRBJ1-6; unclear D gene. The V end lost 2 bases, the J end lost 14 bases, and 19 bases lay between the germline ends. CDR3 length equals 14 residues. CDR1 and CDR2 (germline): GTSNPN, SVGIG (reference sequence).

The chain has TRBV11-3 and TRBJ2-7, with TRBD1 matching 10 bases. V dropped 5 bases and J dropped 2; count of bases not matched to a gene: 6. Germline CDR1 reads SGHNT; CDR2 reads YENEEA. The CDR3 runs to 15 residues. CDR3 DNA: TGTGCCAGCAGCCCCTCGGGACAGGGGCCCTACGAGCAGTACTTC. It specifies CASSPSGQGPYEQYF.

CDR3 in amino acids: CASSYDRGQSNQPQHF. Here the CDR3 DNA reads TGTGCCAGCAGTTACGACAGGGGGCAAAGCAATCAGCCCCAGCATTTT. The V gene is TRBV6-6, the J gene TRBJ1-5; 10 nucleotides align to TRBD1. J gave up 1 base and V 2 bases, and 2 bases lay outside the gene matches. The CDR3 has 16 residues. Germline V CDR1 and CDR2: MNHNY, SVGAGI (reference sequence).

This clone was seen only once. The chain uses TRBV30 and TRBJ2-3, with unresolved D. CDR1 is GTSNPN and CDR2 is SVGIG in the germline V gene (reference sequence). The CDR3 is made up of 15 amino acids. Trimming removed 0 bases from V and 2 bases from J, with 12 bases in between. The CDR3 coding sequence is TGTGCCTGGAGTGTAGGAACAATCTCCACAGATACGCAGTATTTT. The encoded protein is CAWSVGTISTDTQYF.

The chain links TRBV9 to TRBJ1-4; 7 bases are a match to TRBD1. The germline V gene has CDR1 SGDLS and CDR2 YYNGEE. The CDR3 spans 16 residues. V shed 3 bases, J shed 2 bases, and the junction held 7 bases outside the gene matches. CDR3 sequence (DNA): TGTGCCAGCAGCGCCGACAGGGCTTCGACTAATGAAAAACTGTTTTTT. Its translation: CASSADRASTNEKLFF.

This chain uses TRBV9 with TRBJ2-7; D is uncertain. Germline V lookup: CDR1 SGDLS, CDR2 YYNGEE. CDR3 size: 14 residues. Between the trimmed V and J ends, which lost 3 bases and 0 bases, there was a span of 10 bases. The CDR3 loop is CASSATSLSYEQYF. The CDR3 nucleotides are TGTGCCAGCAGCGCGACCAGCCTCTCCTACGAGCAGTACTTC.

The chain has TRBV7-6 and TRBJ2-5, with 11 bases fitting TRBD2. Germline V lookup: CDR1 SGHVS, CDR2 FNYEAQ. J lost 5 bases, V lost 2 bases, and 7 bases had no gene match. This CDR3 spans 16 amino acids. This chain's CDR3 is CASSLRSSGGMETQYF. In DNA form, the CDR3 reads TGTGCCAGCAGCTTAAGGTCTAGCGGGGGGATGGAGACCCAGTACTTC.